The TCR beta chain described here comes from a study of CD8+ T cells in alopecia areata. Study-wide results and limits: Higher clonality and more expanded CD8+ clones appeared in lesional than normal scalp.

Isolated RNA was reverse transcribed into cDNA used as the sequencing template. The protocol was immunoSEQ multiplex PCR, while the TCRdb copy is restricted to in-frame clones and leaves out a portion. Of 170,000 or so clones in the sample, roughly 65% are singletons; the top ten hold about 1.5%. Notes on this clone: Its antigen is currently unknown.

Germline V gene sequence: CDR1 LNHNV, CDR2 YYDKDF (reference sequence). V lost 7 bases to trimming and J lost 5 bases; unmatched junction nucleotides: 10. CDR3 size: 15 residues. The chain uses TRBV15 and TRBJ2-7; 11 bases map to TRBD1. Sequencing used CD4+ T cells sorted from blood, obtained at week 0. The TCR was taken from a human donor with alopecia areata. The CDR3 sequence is CATTTPGQGVDEQYF. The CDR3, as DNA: TGTGCCACCACTACTCCGGGACAGGGGGTCGACGAGCAGTACTTC.